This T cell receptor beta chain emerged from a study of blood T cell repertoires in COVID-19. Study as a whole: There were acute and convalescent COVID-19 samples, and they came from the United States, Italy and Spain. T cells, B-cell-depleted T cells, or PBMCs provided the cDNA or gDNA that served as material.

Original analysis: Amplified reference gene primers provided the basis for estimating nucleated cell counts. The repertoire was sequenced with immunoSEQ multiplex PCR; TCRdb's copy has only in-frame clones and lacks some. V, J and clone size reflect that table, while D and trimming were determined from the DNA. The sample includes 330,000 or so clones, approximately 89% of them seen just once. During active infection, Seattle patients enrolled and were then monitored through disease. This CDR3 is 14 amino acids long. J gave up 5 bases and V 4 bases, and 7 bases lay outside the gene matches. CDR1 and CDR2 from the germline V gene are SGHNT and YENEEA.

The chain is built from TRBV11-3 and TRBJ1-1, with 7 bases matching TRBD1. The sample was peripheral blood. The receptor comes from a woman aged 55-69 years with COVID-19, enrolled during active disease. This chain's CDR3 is CASSYTGDVTEAFF. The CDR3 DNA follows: TGTGCCAGCAGCTATACAGGGGATGTAACTGAAGCTTTCTTT.